The source of this T cell receptor (beta chain) is a study of T cells in Graves' hyperthyroidism and ophthalmopathy. The study, taken as a whole, reports: In validation, the model predicted ophthalmopathy. These predictions came a median approximately 5.9 months before onset. A 13 V-J model separated ophthalmopathy from stable hyperthyroidism.

Authors of the study amplified TCR beta CDR3 regions from RNA transcripts. TCR CDR3 regions were first amplified by RT-PCR with HTBI primers. TCRdb used MiXCR to reprocess the multiplex PCR reads, holding one entry per CDR3 protein. The sample includes hundreds of thousands of distinct CDR3 sequences, around 46% seen only once; the top ten take 8.2%. About this clonotype: Its antigen is unknown. One end of the junction fails to match germline, which may point to a read error.

This CDR3 is built from 14 residues. CDR1 is SGHRS, CDR2 YFSETQ, per germline. The source of this sequence is a woman aged 18-29 years with Graves' hyperthyroidism. The rearrangement joins TRBV5-1 to TRBJ1-2; D is perhaps TRBD1 (6 bases). The sample was peripheral blood or thyroid tissue (not recorded which). CDR3 bases: TGCGCCGGCAGCGTAGTAGACCCAGGGGATGGCTACACCTTC. Amino acids: CAGSVVDPGDGYTF. Looking up the rest from reference TRBV5-1 and TRBJ1-2 gives the full variable domain: KAGVTQTPRYLIKTRGQQVTLSCSPISGHRSVSWYQQTPGQGLQFLFEYFSETQRNKGNFPGRFSGRQFSNSRSEMNVSTLELGDSALYLCAGSVVDPGDGYTFGSGTRLTVV.